Sequencing of this T cell receptor (beta chain) was carried out in a study of T cell responses to AZD1222 COVID-19 vaccine. Overall study results and limits: White British people made up most donors, females outnumbered males, and clonal diversity was possibly underestimated. Across the whole spike, CD4 TCRs peaked at regions 160-218 and 743-854. Repertoires were obtained only post-peak T cell response.

About this clone: What it binds is unknown.

Clones were sequenced by immunoSEQ multiplex PCR, and TCRdb holds only the in-frame ones, with some missing. The sample has roughly 100,000 clones, roughly 87% seen once. Specimen: peripheral blood, collected on day 0 of AZD1222 vaccination. This sequence was found in an adult in good health.

The CDR3 nucleotides are TGTGCCAGCAGTTTATGGCTGGGGGCGAGCAATCAGCCCCAGCATTTT. Protein product: CASSLWLGASNQPQHF. The chain combines TRBV28 with TRBJ1-5; D is possibly TRBD1 (6 bases). The V gene's germline CDR1 is MDHEN and CDR2 SYDVKM. The CDR3 consists of 16 residues. V was pared by 0 bases and J by 1 base, with 10 bases between.